The 21 T cell receptor beta chains listed next were all sequenced from one sample in a study of T-cell reconstitution after alpha-beta-depleted transplantation in children. Unique molecular identifiers featured in how the TCRbeta library was prepared. TCRdb ran MiXCR on the PCR reads and lists one entry per CDR3 protein. Found here are 200,000 to 250,000 distinct CDR3 sequences, about a tenth of them singletons; the top ten hold 28%. Sequenced here: PBMCs, sampled before TCRalphabeta/CD19-depleted stem cell transplant. The receptors originated from a child less than two years old with acute myeloid leukemia, due to receive a stem cell transplant.

This clonotype was counted many times. The chain combines TRBV27 with TRBJ2-1; TRBD1 agrees at 9 bases. V dropped 5 bases and J dropped 3; count of bases not matched to a gene: 2. The CDR3 sequence is 14 residues long. Germline CDR1 is MNHEY and CDR2 is SMNVEV (reference sequence). For the CDR3, the DNA is TGTGCCAGCAGTGCGACAGGGGGCTACAATGAGCAGTTCTTC. Amino acid sequence: CASSATGGYNEQFF.

This clonotype was detected many times. CDR3 sequence: CASSAQLLGTGELFF. The CDR3 DNA follows: TGTGCCAGCAGCGCGCAACTACTAGGCACCGGGGAGCTGTTTTTT. V and J are TRBV9 and TRBJ2-2; weak D call: TRBD2 (5 bases). Germline CDR1 is SGDLS and CDR2 is YYNGEE. This CDR3 has 15 residues. V lost 3 bases to trimming and J lost 4 bases, with 13 bases between them.

The genes are TRBV18 and TRBJ1-5; D unresolved. V lost 2 bases, J lost 7 bases, and 9 bases lay in between. The CDR3 length is 13 residues. Germline V lookup: CDR1 KGHSH, CDR2 LQKENI. Here the CDR3 reads CASSPVADQPQHF. The DNA of the CDR3 is TGTGCCAGCTCACCAGTAGCCGACCAGCCCCAGCATTTT.

Ten or more counts support this clonotype. The CDR3 loop is CSARIGGDGGTSIQYF. The CDR3 nucleotides are TGCAGTGCTAGGATAGGTGGGGATGGGGGCACTAGCATTCAGTACTTC. The rearrangement uses TRBV20-1 and TRBJ2-4; TRBD1 is a possible D gene (6 bases). Germline-derived CDR1 and CDR2 are DFQATT and SNEGSKA (reference sequence). Trimming removed 3 bases at V and 9 bases at J, with 24 bases between. The CDR3 covers 16 residues.

This clonotype came up many times. This rearrangement joins TRBV10-2 to TRBJ2-7; no reliable D call. The CDR3 length is 15 residues. Germline loops: CDR1 WSHSY, CDR2 SAAADI. V shed 0 bases and J shed 2 bases, with 11 bases lying between them. The CDR3: CASSESGIPTYEQYF. The CDR3 coding sequence is TGCGCCAGCAGTGAGTCTGGTATCCCCACCTACGAGCAGTACTTC.

This clonotype was counted many times. The J gene is TRBJ2-7, the V gene TRBV20-1, with 14 bases fitting TRBD2. Germline values: CDR1 DFQATT, CDR2 SNEGSKA (reference sequence). This CDR3 spans 12 amino acids. Trimming removed 7 bases from V and 4 bases from J; junction bases left unmatched: 0. The CDR3 DNA follows: TGCAGTGGGACTAGCGGGAGGTACGAGCAGTACTTC. It is translated as CSGTSGRYEQYF.

This clonotype showed up just a few times. V usage is TRBV20-1 and J usage is TRBJ1-2, with D perhaps matching TRBD1 (5 bases). V was shortened by 6 bases and J by 1 base, with 24 bases between the two germline ends. The CDR3 covers 17 residues. CDR1 and CDR2 (germline): DFQATT, SNEGSKA (reference sequence). CDR3 protein: CSAPTAFRGGGNYGYTF. CDR3 in DNA: TGCAGTGCCCCTACGGCCTTTAGGGGAGGCGGTAACTATGGCTACACCTTC.

At least ten counts were recorded for this clonotype. The V gene is TRBV7-3, the J gene TRBJ2-3, with a weak D call TRBD2 (6 bases). The germline V gene has CDR1 SGHTA and CDR2 FQGTGA. Trimming removed 2 bases at V and 6 bases at J, with 12 bases between. The CDR3 is 14 amino acids. The DNA of the CDR3 is TGTGCCAGCAGCTTAGGGGGACTCGCGGATACGCAGTATTTT. Amino acid sequence: CASSLGGLADTQYF.

This clonotype was counted many times. The gene calls are TRBV28 and TRBJ1-5, with D unresolved. V was cut by 3 bases and J by 0 bases, with 15 bases left in between. The CDR3 consists of 17 residues. Per the germline V gene, CDR1 is MDHEN and CDR2 is SYDVKM. DNA for the CDR3: TGTGCCAGCAGTTTCCCCAGTCCCACGGATAGCAATCAGCCCCAGCATTTT. Its protein is CASSFPSPTDSNQPQHF.

This clonotype has at least ten counts. V is TRBV2 and J is TRBJ1-5; no clear D gene. Germline loops: CDR1 SNHLY, CDR2 FYNNEI. The CDR3 runs 13 residues. V was trimmed by 4 bases and J by 4 bases, leaving 8 bases between them. The CDR3 DNA is TGTGCCAGCAGTGTCTATCAGAATCAGCCCCAGCATTTT. This translates into CASSVYQNQPQHF.

This clonotype appeared many times. The chain combines TRBV18 with TRBJ2-2; D gene unclear. The CDR3 totals 17 residues. Trimming stripped 3 bases from V and 0 bases from J, with 14 bases between. Germline V gene lookup returns CDR1 KGHSH and CDR2 LQKENI. CDR3 nucleotides: TGTGCCAGCTCACCCCTGGACGGACCCCCGAACACCGGGGAGCTGTTTTTT. Translated, it gives CASSPLDGPPNTGELFF.

The chain combines TRBV20-1 with TRBJ1-2, with 10 bases fitting TRBD1. J was trimmed by 3 bases and V by 0 bases; bases with no gene match: 1. The germline CDR1 and CDR2 sequences are DFQATT and SNEGSKA (reference sequence). The CDR3 loop spans 14 amino acids. CDR3 protein: CSAREDRGDYGYTF. CDR3 sequence (DNA): TGCAGTGCTAGAGAGGACAGGGGGGACTATGGCTACACCTTC.

This clonotype has at least ten counts. J is TRBJ2-7 and V is TRBV7-9; D not certain. The germline V and J ends were trimmed by 1 base and 6 bases, with 7 bases remaining between them. CDR3 size: 12 residues. Looked up from germline, CDR1 is SEHNR and CDR2 is FQNEAQ (reference sequence). The CDR3 loop is CASSLDLTEQYF. The CDR3 nucleotides read TGTGCCAGCAGCTTAGATTTGACCGAGCAGTACTTC.

This clonotype appeared many times. The chain links TRBV4-2 to TRBJ2-2, with TRBD2 matching 9 bases. The V gene end was trimmed by 1 base and the J gene end by 6 bases; junction bases not matched to a gene: 3. The germline V gene encodes CDR1 LGHNA and CDR2 YNFKEQ. The CDR3 consists of 15 residues. CDR3: CASSQGLAGAGELFF. CDR3 DNA sequence: TGTGCCAGCAGCCAAGGGTTAGCGGGAGCCGGGGAGCTGTTTTTT.

This clonotype came up many times. The chain joins TRBV5-3 to TRBJ2-2, with a weak D call TRBD2 (7 bases). TRBV5-3 qualifies as an ORF whose function is uncertain. This CDR3 spans 17 amino acids. V shed 4 bases and J shed 3 bases, with 19 bases lying between them. CDR3 coding DNA: TGTGCCAGAAGCCGCTGGTCTGCGGGGGCCTACACCGGGGAGCTGTTTTTT. Encoded protein: CARSRWSAGAYTGELFF.

Only a few counts were recorded for this clonotype. The V call is TRBV7-9, the J call TRBJ1-1; 8 bases align to TRBD1. CDR1 and CDR2 from the germline V gene are SEHNR and FQNEAQ (reference sequence). Unmatched junction bases numbered 5, after V lost 9 bases and J lost 5 bases. The CDR3 length is 12 residues. For the CDR3, the DNA is TGTGCCAGTGCTACAGGGGGGACTGAAGCTTTCTTT. Its protein is CASATGGTEAFF.

This clonotype has ten or more counts. The chain carries TRBV10-3 and TRBJ1-2, with D uncertain. The germline V gene has CDR1 ENHRY and CDR2 SYGVKD. V lost 2 bases, J lost 4 bases, and 11 bases lay in between. CDR3 length equals 14 residues. CDR3 DNA sequence: TGTGCCATCAGTGAGGGGGATGTGATCTATGGCTACACCTTC. It yields the protein CAISEGDVIYGYTF.

This clonotype has just a few counts. The chain recombines TRBV7-9 with TRBJ1-2; a possible D gene is TRBD1 (6 bases). V dropped 10 bases and J dropped 4 bases, with 22 bases sitting between them. The CDR3 runs 15 residues. Germline lookup yields CDR1 SEHNR and CDR2 FQNEAQ (reference sequence). The CDR3 DNA reads TGTGCCACCGTAGACTTCAGGGGCGGGAGCTATGGCTACACCTTC. Residues: CATVDFRGGSYGYTF.

This clonotype showed up many times. This chain connects TRBV20-1 to TRBJ1-1; 11 nucleotides agree with TRBD1. The CDR3 is 15 amino acids. With 1 base clipped from V and 5 bases from J, the junction kept 6 bases outside the gene matches. CDR1 is DFQATT, CDR2 SNEGSKA, per germline (reference sequence). DNA for the CDR3: TGCAGTGCTAGAGTAGCGGGACAGGGGGGGACTGAAGCTTTCTTT. This translates into CSARVAGQGGTEAFF.

This clonotype was recorded many times. In nucleotides, the CDR3 is TGTGCCAGCAGCTTAGTCCCTGGACTAGCTTGGGGCAATGAGCAGTTCTTC. Residues: CASSLVPGLAWGNEQFF. The chain couples TRBV7-2 to TRBJ2-1; 8 bases fit TRBD2. CDR3 length equals 17 residues. CDR1 and CDR2 (germline): SGHTA, FQGNSA. The V gene end was trimmed by 1 base and the J gene end by 6 bases; junction bases not matched to a gene: 11.

This clonotype was counted between two and nine times. The rearrangement uses TRBV7-9 and TRBJ2-2, with 9 positions matching TRBD2. Germline loops: CDR1 SEHNR, CDR2 FQNEAQ (reference sequence). V was clipped by 7 bases and J by 4 bases; unmatched bases: 7. The CDR3 is made up of 15 amino acids. CDR3 sequence reads: CASTNSGSVTGELFF. Here the CDR3 DNA reads TGTGCCAGCACCAATAGCGGGAGTGTCACCGGGGAGCTGTTTTTT. The full variable domain, in which reference TRBV7-9 and TRBJ2-2 provide the parts outside the CDR3, is DTGVSQNPRHKITKRGQNVTFRCDPISEHNRLYWYRQTLGQGPEFLTYFQNEAQLEKSRLLSDRFSAERPKGSFSTLEIQRTEQGDSAMYLCASTNSGSVTGELFFGEGSRLTVL.